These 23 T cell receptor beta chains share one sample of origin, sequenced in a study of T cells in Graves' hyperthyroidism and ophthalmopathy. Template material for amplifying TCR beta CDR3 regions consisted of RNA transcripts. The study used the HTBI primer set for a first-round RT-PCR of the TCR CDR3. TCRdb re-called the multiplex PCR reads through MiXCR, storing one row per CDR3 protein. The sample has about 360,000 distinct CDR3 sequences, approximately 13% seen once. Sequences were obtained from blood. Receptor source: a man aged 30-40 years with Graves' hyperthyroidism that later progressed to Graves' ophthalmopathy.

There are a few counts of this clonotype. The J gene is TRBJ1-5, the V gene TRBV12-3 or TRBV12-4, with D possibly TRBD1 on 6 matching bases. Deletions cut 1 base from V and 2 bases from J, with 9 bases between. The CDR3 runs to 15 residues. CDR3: CASSLEGGGNQPQHF. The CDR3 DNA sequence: TGTGCCAGCAGTTTAGAAGGGGGTGGCAATCAGCCCCAGCATTTT.

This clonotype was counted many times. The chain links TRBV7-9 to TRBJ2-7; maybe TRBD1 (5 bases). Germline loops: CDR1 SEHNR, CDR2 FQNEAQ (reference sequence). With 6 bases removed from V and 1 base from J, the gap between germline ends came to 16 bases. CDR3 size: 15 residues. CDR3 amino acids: CASRRGFQGSYEQYF. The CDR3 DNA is TGTGCCAGCAGACGAGGATTCCAGGGATCCTACGAGCAGTACTTC.

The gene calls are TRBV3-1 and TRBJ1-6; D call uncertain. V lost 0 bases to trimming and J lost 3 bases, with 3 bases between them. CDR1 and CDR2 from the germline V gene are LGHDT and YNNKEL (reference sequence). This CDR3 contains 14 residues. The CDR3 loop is CASSQDNYNSPLHF. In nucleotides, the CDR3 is TGTGCCAGCAGCCAAGATAACTATAATTCACCCCTCCACTTT.

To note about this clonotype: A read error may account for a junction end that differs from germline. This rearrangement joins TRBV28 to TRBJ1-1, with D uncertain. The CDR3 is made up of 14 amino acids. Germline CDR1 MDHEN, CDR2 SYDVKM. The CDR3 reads CASSPTVEVSEAFF. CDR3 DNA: TGCGCCAGCAGTCCGACCGTGGAGGTCTCTGAAGCTTTCTTT.

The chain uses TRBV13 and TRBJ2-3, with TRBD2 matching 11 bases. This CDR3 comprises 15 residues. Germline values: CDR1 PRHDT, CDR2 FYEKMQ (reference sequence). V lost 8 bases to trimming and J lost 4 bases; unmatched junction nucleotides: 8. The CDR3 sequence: CASRGLAVGADTQYF. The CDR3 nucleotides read TGTGCCAGCCGGGGACTAGCGGTTGGGGCAGATACGCAGTATTTT.

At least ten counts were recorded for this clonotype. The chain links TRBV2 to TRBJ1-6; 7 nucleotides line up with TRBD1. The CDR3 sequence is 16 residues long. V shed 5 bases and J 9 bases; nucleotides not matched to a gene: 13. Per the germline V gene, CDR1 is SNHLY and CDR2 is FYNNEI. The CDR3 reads CASSPSGTVFSSPLHF. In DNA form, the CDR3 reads TGTGCCAGCAGTCCGTCCGGGACAGTTTTTTCTTCACCCCTCCACTTT.

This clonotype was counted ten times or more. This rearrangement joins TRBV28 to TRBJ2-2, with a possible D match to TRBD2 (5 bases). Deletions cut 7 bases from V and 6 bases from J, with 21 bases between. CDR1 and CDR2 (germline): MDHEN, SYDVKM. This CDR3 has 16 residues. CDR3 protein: CASIGGLFKVAGELFF. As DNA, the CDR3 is TGTGCCAGCATCGGCGGGCTCTTCAAAGTGGCCGGGGAGCTGTTTTTT.

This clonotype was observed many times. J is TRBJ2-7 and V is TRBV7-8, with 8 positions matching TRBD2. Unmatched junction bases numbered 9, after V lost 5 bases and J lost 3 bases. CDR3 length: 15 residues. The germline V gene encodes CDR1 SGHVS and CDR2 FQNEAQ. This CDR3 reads CASSHPGLGLYEQYF. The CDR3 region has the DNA TGTGCCAGCAGCCACCCGGGACTAGGTCTCTACGAGCAGTACTTC.

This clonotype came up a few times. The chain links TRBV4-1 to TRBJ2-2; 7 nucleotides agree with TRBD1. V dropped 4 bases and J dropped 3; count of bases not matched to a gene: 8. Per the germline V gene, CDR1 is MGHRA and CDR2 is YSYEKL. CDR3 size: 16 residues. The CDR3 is CASSPRGLVDTGELFF. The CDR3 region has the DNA TGCGCCAGCAGCCCTAGGGGGCTGGTGGACACCGGGGAGCTGTTTTTT.

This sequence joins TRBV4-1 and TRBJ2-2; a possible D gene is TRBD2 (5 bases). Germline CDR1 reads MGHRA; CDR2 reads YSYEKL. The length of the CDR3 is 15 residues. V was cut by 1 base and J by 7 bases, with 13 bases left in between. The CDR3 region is CASSQAPLEVGELFF. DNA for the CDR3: TGCGCCAGCAGCCAAGCCCCACTAGAAGTCGGGGAGCTGTTTTTT.

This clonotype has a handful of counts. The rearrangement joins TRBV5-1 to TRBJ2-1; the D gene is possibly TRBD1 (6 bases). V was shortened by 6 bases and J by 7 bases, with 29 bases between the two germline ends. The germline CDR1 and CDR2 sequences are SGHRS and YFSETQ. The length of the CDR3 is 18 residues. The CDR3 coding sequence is TGCGCCAGCACTCGTTTGGGGATTAAAATGGACAGTAATAATGAGCAGTTCTTC. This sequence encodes CASTRLGIKMDSNNEQFF.

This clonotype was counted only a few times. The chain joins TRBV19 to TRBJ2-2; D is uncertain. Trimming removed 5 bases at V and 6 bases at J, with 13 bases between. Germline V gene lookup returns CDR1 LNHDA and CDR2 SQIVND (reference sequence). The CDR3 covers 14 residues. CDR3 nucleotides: TGTGCCAGTAGTCGGCCAGGAGTCCCCGGGGAGCTGTTTTTT. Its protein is CASSRPGVPGELFF.

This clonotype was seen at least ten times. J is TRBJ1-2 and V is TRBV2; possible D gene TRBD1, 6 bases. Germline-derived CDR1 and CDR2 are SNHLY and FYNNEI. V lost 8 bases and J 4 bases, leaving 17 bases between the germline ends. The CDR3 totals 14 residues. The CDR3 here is CASSDSGPIYGYTF. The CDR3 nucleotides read TGTGCCAGCTCGGACAGCGGCCCTATCTATGGCTACACCTTC.

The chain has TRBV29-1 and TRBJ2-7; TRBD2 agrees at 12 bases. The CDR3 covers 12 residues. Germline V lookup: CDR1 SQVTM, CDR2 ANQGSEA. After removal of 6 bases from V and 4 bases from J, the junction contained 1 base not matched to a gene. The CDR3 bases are TGCAGCGTGACTAGCGGGGGTTACGAGCAGTACTTC. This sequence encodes CSVTSGGYEQYF.

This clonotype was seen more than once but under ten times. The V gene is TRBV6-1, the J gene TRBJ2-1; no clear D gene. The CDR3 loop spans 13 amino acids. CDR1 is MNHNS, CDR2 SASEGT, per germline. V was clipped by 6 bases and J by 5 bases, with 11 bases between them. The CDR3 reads CASRKGSHNEQFF. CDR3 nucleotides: TGTGCCAGCAGAAAGGGATCCCACAATGAGCAGTTCTTC.

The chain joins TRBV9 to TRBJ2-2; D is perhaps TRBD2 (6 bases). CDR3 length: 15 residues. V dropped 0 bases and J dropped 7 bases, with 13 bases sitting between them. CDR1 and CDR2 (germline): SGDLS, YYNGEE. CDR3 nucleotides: TGTGCCAGCAGCGTAGACGGGGGTTGGATCGGGGAGCTGTTTTTT. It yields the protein CASSVDGGWIGELFF.

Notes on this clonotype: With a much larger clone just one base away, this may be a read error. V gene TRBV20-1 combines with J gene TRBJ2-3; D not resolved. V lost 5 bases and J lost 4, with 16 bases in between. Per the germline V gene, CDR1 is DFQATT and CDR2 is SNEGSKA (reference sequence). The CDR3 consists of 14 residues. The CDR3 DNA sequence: TGCAGTGCTGCCCTTTATGCGAGCGCAGATACGCAGTATTTT. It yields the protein CSAALYASADTQYF.

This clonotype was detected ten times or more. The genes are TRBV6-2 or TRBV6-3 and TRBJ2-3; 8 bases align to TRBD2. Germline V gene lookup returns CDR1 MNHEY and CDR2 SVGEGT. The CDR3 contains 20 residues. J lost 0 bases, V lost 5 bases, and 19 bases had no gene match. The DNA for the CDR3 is TGTGCCAGCAGTCTAGTCCCCCCTCTGACTAGCGTTCATAGCACAGATACGCAGTATTTT. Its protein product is CASSLVPPLTSVHSTDTQYF.

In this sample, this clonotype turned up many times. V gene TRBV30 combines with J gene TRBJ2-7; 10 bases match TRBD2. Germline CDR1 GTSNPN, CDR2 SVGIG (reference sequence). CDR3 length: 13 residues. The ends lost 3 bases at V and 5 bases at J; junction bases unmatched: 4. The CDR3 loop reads CAWRRLAGHEQYF. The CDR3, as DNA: TGTGCCTGGAGGAGACTAGCGGGCCACGAGCAGTACTTC.

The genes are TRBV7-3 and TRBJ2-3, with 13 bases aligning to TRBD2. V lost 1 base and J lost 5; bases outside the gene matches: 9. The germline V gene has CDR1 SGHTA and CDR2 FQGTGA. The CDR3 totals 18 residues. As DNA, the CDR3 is TGTGCCAGCAGCTTAAGCCCCTTGACTAGCGGGGGGATAGATACGCAGTATTTT. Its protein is CASSLSPLTSGGIDTQYF.

CDR3 in amino acids: CASSLLDRGQAGNTIYF. Written as DNA, the CDR3 is TGTGCCAGCAGCCTATTGGACAGGGGGCAGGCTGGAAACACCATATATTTT. The J gene is TRBJ1-3, the V gene TRBV7-3, with 11 bases aligning to TRBD1. Unmatched junction bases numbered 8, after V lost 5 bases and J lost 2 bases. CDR3 length: 17 residues. Germline loops: CDR1 SGHTA, CDR2 FQGTGA.

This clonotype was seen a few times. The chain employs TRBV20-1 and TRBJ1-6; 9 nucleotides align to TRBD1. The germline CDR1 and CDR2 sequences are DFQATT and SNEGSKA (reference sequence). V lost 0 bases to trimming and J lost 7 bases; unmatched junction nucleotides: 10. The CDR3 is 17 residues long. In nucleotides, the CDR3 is TGCAGTGCTAGAGATCTCGACAGACAGGGGGTAAATTCACCCCTCCACTTT. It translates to CSARDLDRQGVNSPLHF.

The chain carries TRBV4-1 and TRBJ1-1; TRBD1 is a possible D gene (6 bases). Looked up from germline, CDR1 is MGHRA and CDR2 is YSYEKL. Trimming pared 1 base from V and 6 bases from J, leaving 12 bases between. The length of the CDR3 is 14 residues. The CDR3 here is CASSQVFSGAEAFF. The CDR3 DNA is TGCGCCAGCAGCCAAGTTTTTTCAGGGGCTGAAGCTTTCTTT.